The source of this T cell receptor (beta chain) is a study of identical twins. This CDR3 is built from 16 residues. V gave up 1 base and J gave up 6 bases; unmatched junction bases: 7. Germline CDR1 reads LGHNA; CDR2 reads YNFKEQ. TCRdb processed the 5' RACE reads anew with MiXCR; each CDR3 protein has one entry. The data show 450,000 or so distinct CDR3 sequences, with 13% to 15% seen just once and 0.8% to 1% held by the top ten. A word on this clonotype: Its antigen is unidentified.

Study-wide results and caveats: Analyses based on zero insertions could be partly confounded by invariant MAIT and iNKT cells. Cord blood's abundant beta clonotypes had fewer insertions, unlike memory repertoires. Monozygotic twins shared more out-of-frame TCR alpha than recombination models predicted.

The same sample was also used in a study of yellow fever vaccine responses in identical twins.

Sequencing was performed on CD4+ T cells sorted from blood. The chain links TRBV4-2 to TRBJ1-4; TRBD1 aligns across 8 bases. This receptor was obtained from a woman aged 18-29 years in good health. The CDR3 DNA is TGTGCCAGCAGCCAAGTCAGCAGGGGGCAAGATGAAAAACTGTTTTTT. This encodes CASSQVSRGQDEKLFF.